A single sample is the source of the 15 T cell receptor beta chains below, sequenced in a study of patients and donors after allogeneic stem cell transplantation. MiXCR, run by TCRdb on the RT-PCR reads, gives a single entry per CDR3 protein. This sample yields about 96,000 distinct CDR3 sequences, of which around 46% are seen a single time; around 60% belongs to the top ten. The source material was blood, either unsorted or a sorted T cell fraction (not recorded which). The receptors here all came from a human donor who was either an allogeneic HSCT recipient or a stem cell or donor lymphocyte infusion donor (not recorded which). It is not recorded whose cells these are; they may come from a transplant donor.

This clonotype occurred a few times. The chain joins TRBV28 to TRBJ1-3; 7 bases line up with TRBD1. V lost 7 bases to trimming and J lost 4 bases; unmatched junction nucleotides: 4. CDR3 length: 13 residues. Germline CDR1 reads MDHEN; CDR2 reads SYDVKM. CDR3 residues: CASTIQGGNTIYF. The CDR3 DNA reads as TGTGCCAGCACCATACAGGGGGGAAACACCATATATTTT.

This clonotype was seen a few times. The V gene is TRBV7-2, the J gene TRBJ1-5; a possible D gene is TRBD1 (6 bases). V was trimmed by 4 bases and J by 7 bases, leaving 17 bases between them. Germline-derived CDR1 and CDR2 are SGHTA and FQGNSA. CDR3 length: 15 amino acids. The CDR3 region is CASSYVPGGQQPQHF. DNA for the CDR3: TGTGCCAGCAGCTATGTTCCGGGGGGGCAACAGCCCCAGCATTTT.

The chain employs TRBV7-9 and TRBJ1-5, with D hard to call. CDR1 and CDR2 from the germline V gene are SEHNR and FQNEAQ (reference sequence). This CDR3 has 11 amino acids. The V end lost 10 bases, the J end lost 5 bases, and 9 bases lay between the germline ends. The CDR3 bases are TGTGCCACGAGACGGGATCAGCCCCAGCATTTT. This encodes CATRRDQPQHF.

The chain is built from TRBV12-3 or TRBV12-4 and TRBJ1-2, with D uncertain. V gave up 8 bases and J gave up 4 bases, with 11 bases separating them. This CDR3 is 12 amino acids long. The CDR3 is CASALGGYGYTF. In nucleotides, the CDR3 is TGTGCCAGCGCCCTTGGCGGCTATGGCTACACCTTC.

The chain carries TRBV7-3 and TRBJ1-6; the D gene is possibly TRBD1 (5 bases). The CDR3 spans 15 residues. Germline values: CDR1 SGHTA, CDR2 FQGTGA. V lost 2 bases and J lost 9, with 14 bases in between. Here the CDR3 reads CASSLGGSLGSPLHF. CDR3 nucleotides: TGTGCCAGCAGCTTAGGGGGGAGTTTGGGTTCACCCCTCCACTTT.

The chain has TRBV6-5 and TRBJ1-2, with a possible D match to TRBD1 (5 bases). Trimming removed 0 bases at V and 6 bases at J, with 17 bases between. The CDR3 is 16 amino acids. Germline V lookup: CDR1 MNHEY, CDR2 SVGAGI. The CDR3 nucleotides are TGTGCCAGCAGTTACTCGACGACCAGAAGGGGCGATGGCTACACCTTC. Translated, it gives CASSYSTTRRGDGYTF.

The V and J genes are TRBV12-3 or TRBV12-4 and TRBJ1-1; weak D call: TRBD1 (5 bases). Trimming shortened V by 7 bases and J by 7 bases, and 16 bases separated the two germline ends. This CDR3 is 13 amino acids long. CDR3 loop: CASILWDGREAFF. The CDR3 DNA reads TGTGCCAGCATCCTATGGGACGGACGTGAAGCTTTCTTT.

The genes are TRBV12-3 or TRBV12-4 and TRBJ1-5; D may be TRBD1 (6 bases). CDR3 length equals 12 residues. Trimming removed 1 base at V and 11 bases at J, with 9 bases between. The CDR3, as DNA: TGTGCCAGCAGTTTAGAGGGGGGGTCCCAGCATTTT. It codes for CASSLEGGSQHF.

The gene calls are TRBV19 and TRBJ1-1, with a tentative D call TRBD1 (6 bases). The CDR3 loop spans 17 amino acids. Trimming stripped 3 bases from V and 2 bases from J, with 19 bases between. The germline V gene has CDR1 LNHDA and CDR2 SQIVND (reference sequence). CDR3 nucleotides: TGTGCCAGTAGTATCCTGGGGGCGAGCCTCTCCAACACTGAAGCTTTCTTT. Translating it yields CASSILGASLSNTEAFF. Complete variable domain (other parts from reference TRBV19 and TRBJ1-1): DGGITQSPKYLFRKEGQNVTLSCEQNLNHDAMYWYRQDPGQGLRLIYYSQIVNDFQKGDIAEGYSVSREKKESFPLTVTSAQKNPTAFYLCASSILGASLSNTEAFFGQGTRLTVV.

This chain connects TRBV25-1 to TRBJ1-6, with D maybe TRBD1 (5 bases). V shed 4 bases and J shed 5 bases, with 9 bases lying between them. There are 14 residues in the CDR3. Germline CDR1 is MGHDK and CDR2 is SYGVNS. CDR3 in amino acids: CASSVGRNNSPLHF. CDR3 bases: TGTGCCAGCAGTGTGGGACGGAATAATTCACCCCTCCACTTT.

This chain connects TRBV11-2 to TRBJ1-1, with a weak D call TRBD1 (5 bases). CDR1 is SGHAT and CDR2 is FQNNGV in the germline V gene. There are 15 residues in the CDR3. V dropped 3 bases and J dropped 4 bases, with 15 bases sitting between them. The CDR3 spells CASSFLDNRATEAFF. CDR3 coding DNA: TGTGCCAGCAGCTTTTTGGACAATCGGGCCACTGAAGCTTTCTTT.

The rearrangement links TRBV5-6 to TRBJ1-5; D is ambiguous. The CDR3 is 15 residues long. V dropped 4 bases and J dropped 3 bases, with 14 bases sitting between them. The germline gives CDR1 SGHDT, CDR2 YYEEEE. The CDR3 is CASSPGPSPNQPQHF. CDR3 nucleotide sequence: TGTGCCAGCAGCCCCGGGCCCAGCCCCAATCAGCCCCAGCATTTT.

This rearrangement joins TRBV20-1 to TRBJ2-2; D remains unclear. V lost 1 base and J 1 base, leaving 10 bases between the germline ends. The CDR3 sequence is 15 residues long. CDR1 and CDR2 from the germline V gene are DFQATT and SNEGSKA (reference sequence). The CDR3 is CSARAGRLNTGELFF. The CDR3 DNA reads TGCAGTGCTAGAGCCGGACGGCTGAACACCGGGGAGCTGTTTTTT.

The V gene is TRBV4-2, the J gene TRBJ2-7; weak D call: TRBD1 (7 bases). V was shortened by 1 base and J by 5 bases, with 12 bases between the two germline ends. Looked up from germline, CDR1 is LGHNA and CDR2 is YNFKEQ. The CDR3 has 14 residues. The DNA of the CDR3 is TGTGCCAGCAGCCAAGCGGCAGGGGGGCACGAGCAGTACTTC. Translation: CASSQAAGGHEQYF.

This clonotype was detected a few times. This chain joins TRBV5-1 and TRBJ2-7, with 8 nucleotides matching TRBD1. The CDR3 is 14 amino acids. The germline V gene encodes CDR1 SGHRS and CDR2 YFSETQ. V was pared by 3 bases and J by 7 bases, with 9 bases of the junction left unmatched. The CDR3 protein is CASSWETGEDEQYF. Written as DNA, the CDR3 is TGCGCCAGCAGCTGGGAGACAGGGGAGGATGAGCAGTACTTC.